This note documents a single T cell receptor (beta chain) sequence. This sample is part of a study of T-cell reconstitution after alpha-beta-depleted transplantation in children. Library preparation (for TCRbeta) was performed with unique molecular identifiers. TCRdb re-analysed the PCR reads in MiXCR, keeping a single row per CDR3 protein. The data hold about 490,000 distinct CDR3 sequences, with roughly a tenth observed a single time. CDR1 is LNHDA and CDR2 is SQIVND in the germline V gene (reference sequence). The CDR3 is 13 residues long. Trimming pared 5 bases from V and 7 bases from J, leaving 14 bases between.

The J gene is TRBJ1-1, the V gene TRBV19; weak D call: TRBD1 (5 bases). The receptor comes from a child aged 2 to 15 with inherited bone marrow failure, due to receive a stem cell transplant. The sample in question was PBMCs, obtained before TCRalphabeta/CD19-depleted stem cell transplant. The DNA of the CDR3 is TGTGCCAGTAGTCCCAGCCAGGGCCTTGAAGCTTTCTTT. Encoded protein: CASSPSQGLEAFF.